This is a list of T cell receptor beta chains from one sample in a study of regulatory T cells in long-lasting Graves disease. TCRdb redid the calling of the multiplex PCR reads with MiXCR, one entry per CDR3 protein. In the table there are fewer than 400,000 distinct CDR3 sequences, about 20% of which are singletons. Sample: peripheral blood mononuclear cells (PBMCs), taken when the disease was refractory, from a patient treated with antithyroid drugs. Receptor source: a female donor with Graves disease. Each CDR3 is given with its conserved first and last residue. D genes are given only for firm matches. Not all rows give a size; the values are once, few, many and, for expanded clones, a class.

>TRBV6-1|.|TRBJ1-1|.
CASSIDRRNTEAFF
TGTGCCAGCAGTATCGACAGGAGGAACACTGAAGCTTTCTTT
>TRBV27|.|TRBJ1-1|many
CAIPWGWGTEAFF
TGTGCCATCCCGTGGGGTTGGGGCACTGAAGCTTTCTTT
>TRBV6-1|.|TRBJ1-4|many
CASSGDRSNEKLFF
TGTGCCAGCAGTGGCGATCGGAGTAATGAAAAACTGTTTTTT
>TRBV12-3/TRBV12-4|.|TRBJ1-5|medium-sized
CASGRTDNQPQHF
TGTGCCAGCGGCAGGACAGACAATCAGCCCCAGCATTTT
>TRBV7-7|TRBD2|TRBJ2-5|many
CASSAAGGPETQYF
TGTGCTAGCAGCGCAGCGGGGGGCCCAGAGACCCAGTACTTC
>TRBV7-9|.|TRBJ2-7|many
CASSSFKGYSYEQYF
TGTGCCAGCAGCTCTTTCAAGGGATACTCCTACGAGCAGTACTTC
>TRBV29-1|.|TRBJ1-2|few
CSVDLGLYGYTF
TGCAGCGTTGACCTGGGACTCTATGGCTACACCTTC
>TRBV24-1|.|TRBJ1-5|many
CATGRAHTNQPQHF
TGTGCCACCGGACGAGCCCACACCAATCAGCCCCAGCATTTT
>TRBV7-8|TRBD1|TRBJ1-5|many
CASSFGRTGLNQPQHF
TGTGCCAGCAGCTTTGGGAGGACAGGGCTCAATCAGCCCCAGCATTTT
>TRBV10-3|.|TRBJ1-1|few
CAISESSVRSYTEAFF
TGTGCCATCAGTGAGTCGAGTGTCAGGTCGTACACTGAAGCTTTCTTT
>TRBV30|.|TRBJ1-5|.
CAWSVLGPGPQHF
TGTGCCTGGAGCGTACTAGGTCCTGGGCCCCAGCATTTT
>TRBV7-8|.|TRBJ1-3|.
CASSPTYSGNTIYF
TGTGCCAGCAGCCCGACGTACTCTGGAAACACCATATATTTT
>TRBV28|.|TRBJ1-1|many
CASSFRSYRRSGDTEAFF
TGTGCCAGCAGTTTCCGCAGCTATCGTAGGAGTGGTGATACTGAAGCTTTCTTT
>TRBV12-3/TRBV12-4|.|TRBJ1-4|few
CASSPPTWVLDEKLFF
TGTGCCAGCAGCCCCCCGACGTGGGTGCTAGATGAAAAACTGTTTTTT
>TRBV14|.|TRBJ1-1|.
CASSQAPEGGNTEAFF
TGTGCCAGCAGCCAAGCCCCGGAGGGAGGTAACACTGAAGCTTTCTTT
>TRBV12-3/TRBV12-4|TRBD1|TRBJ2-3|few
CASSRQGGSQYF
TGTGCCAGCAGCAGACAGGGGGGATCGCAGTATTTT
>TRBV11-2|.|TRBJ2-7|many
CASSLVAGASSYEQYF
TGTGCCAGCAGCTTAGTCGCGGGGGCTAGCTCCTACGAGCAGTACTTC
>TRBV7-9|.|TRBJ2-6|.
CASSLAGSGASVLTF
TGTGCCAGCAGCTTAGCAGGGTCCGGGGCCAGCGTCCTGACTTTC
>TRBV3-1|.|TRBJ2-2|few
CASSKAGVYAGELFF
TGTGCCAGCAGCAAGGCAGGGGTCTACGCCGGGGAGCTGTTTTTT
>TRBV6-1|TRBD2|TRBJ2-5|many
CASTTTSGGAETQYF
TGTGCCAGTACTACGACTAGCGGGGGGGCAGAGACCCAGTACTTC
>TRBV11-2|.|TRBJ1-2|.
CASSFTTGGGYTF
TGTGCCAGCAGCTTTACCACGGGCGGTGGCTACACCTTC
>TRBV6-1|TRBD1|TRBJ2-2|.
CAIRTGSTGELFF
TGTGCCATTCGGACAGGGTCCACCGGGGAGCTGTTTTTT
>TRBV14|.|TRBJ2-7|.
CASSQDVEVPLHEQYF
TGTGCCAGCAGCCAAGATGTCGAGGTTCCTCTCCACGAGCAGTACTTC
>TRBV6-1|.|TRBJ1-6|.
CASSERGVGSPLHF
TGTGCCAGCAGTGAAAGGGGGGTAGGTTCACCCCTCCACTTT
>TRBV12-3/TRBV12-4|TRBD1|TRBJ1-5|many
CASTPGGWGQPQHF
TGTGCCAGCACTCCAGGGGGGTGGGGTCAGCCCCAGCATTTT
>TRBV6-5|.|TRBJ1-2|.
CASSYSVPEGGYTF
TGTGCCAGCAGTTACTCGGTACCTGAAGGTGGCTACACCTTC
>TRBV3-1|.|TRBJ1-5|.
CASSHGSINQPQHF
TGTGCCAGCAGCCATGGAAGTATCAATCAGCCCCAGCATTTT